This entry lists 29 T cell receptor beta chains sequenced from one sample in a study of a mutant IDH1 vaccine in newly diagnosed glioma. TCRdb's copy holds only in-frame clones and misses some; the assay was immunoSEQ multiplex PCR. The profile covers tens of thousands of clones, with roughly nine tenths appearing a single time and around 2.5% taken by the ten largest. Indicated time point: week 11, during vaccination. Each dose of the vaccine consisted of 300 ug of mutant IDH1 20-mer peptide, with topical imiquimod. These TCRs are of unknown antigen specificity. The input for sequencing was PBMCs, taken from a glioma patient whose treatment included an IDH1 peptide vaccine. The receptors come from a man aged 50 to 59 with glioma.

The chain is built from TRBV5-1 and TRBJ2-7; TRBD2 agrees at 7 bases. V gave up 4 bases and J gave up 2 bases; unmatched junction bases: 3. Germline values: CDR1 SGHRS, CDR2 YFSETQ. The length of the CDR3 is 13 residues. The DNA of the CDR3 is TGCGCCAGCAGCCGGGAGGTCGCCTACGAGCAGTACTTC. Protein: CASSREVAYEQYF.

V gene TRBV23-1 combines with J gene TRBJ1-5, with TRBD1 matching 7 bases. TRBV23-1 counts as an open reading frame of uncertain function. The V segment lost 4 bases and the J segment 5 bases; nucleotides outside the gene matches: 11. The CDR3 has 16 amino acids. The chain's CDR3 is CASSPKKTGTDQPQHF. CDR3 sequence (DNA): TGCGCCAGCAGTCCTAAGAAGACAGGGACCGATCAGCCCCAGCATTTT.

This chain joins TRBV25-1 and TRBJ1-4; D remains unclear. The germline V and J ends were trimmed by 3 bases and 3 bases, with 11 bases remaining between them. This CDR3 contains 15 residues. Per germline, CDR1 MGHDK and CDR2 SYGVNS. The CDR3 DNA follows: TGTGCCAGCAGTGATCAGCTCGCGGCTAATGAAAAACTGTTTTTT. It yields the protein CASSDQLAANEKLFF. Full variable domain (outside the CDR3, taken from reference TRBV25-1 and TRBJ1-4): EADIYQTPRYLVIGTGKKITLECSQTMGHDKMYWYQQDPGMELHLIHYSYGVNSTEKGDLSSESTVSRIRTEHFPLTLESARPSHTSQYLCASSDQLAANEKLFFGSGTQLSVL.

The CDR3 DNA reads as TGTGCCAGCAAACAGGGGGGGGTACGGAACACTGAAGCTTTCTTT. Translation gives CASKQGGVRNTEAFF. This chain links TRBV6-5 with TRBJ1-1; 8 nucleotides match TRBD1. Germline assignment: CDR1 MNHEY and CDR2 SVGAGI. With 7 bases clipped from V and 1 base from J, the junction kept 8 bases outside the gene matches. The CDR3 length is 15 residues.

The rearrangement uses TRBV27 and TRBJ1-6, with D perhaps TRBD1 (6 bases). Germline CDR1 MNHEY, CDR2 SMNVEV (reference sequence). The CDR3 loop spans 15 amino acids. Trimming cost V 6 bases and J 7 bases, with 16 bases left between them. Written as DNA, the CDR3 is TGTGCCAGCAGCAGGGGACGGGAACGGAATTCACCCCTCCACTTT. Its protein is CASSRGRERNSPLHF.

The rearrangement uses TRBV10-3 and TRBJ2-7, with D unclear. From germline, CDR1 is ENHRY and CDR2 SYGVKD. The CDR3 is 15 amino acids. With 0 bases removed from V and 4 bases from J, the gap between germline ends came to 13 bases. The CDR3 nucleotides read TGTGCCATCAGTGAGTCGACCAGTCCCAGGTACGAGCAGTACTTC. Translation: CAISESTSPRYEQYF.

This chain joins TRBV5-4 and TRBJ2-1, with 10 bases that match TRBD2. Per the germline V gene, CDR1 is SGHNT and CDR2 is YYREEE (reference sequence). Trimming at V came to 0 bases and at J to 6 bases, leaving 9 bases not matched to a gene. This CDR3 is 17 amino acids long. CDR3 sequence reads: CASSLGASGSGGNEQFF. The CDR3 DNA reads TGTGCCAGCAGCTTGGGTGCTAGCGGGAGTGGGGGCAATGAGCAGTTCTTC.

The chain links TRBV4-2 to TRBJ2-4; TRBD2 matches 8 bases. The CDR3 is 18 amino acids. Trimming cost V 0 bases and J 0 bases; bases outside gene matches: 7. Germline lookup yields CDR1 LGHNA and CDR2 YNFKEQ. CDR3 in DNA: TGTGCCAGCAGCCAAGATAGCACTAGCGGCCGAGCCAAAAACATTCAGTACTTC. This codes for CASSQDSTSGRAKNIQYF.

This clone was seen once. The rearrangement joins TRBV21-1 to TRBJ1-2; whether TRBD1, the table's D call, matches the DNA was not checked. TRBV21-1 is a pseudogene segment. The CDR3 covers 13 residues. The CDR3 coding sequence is TGTGCCAGCACTACAGGGGGGGTCGGGGGCTACACCTTC. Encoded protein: CASTTGGVGGYTF.

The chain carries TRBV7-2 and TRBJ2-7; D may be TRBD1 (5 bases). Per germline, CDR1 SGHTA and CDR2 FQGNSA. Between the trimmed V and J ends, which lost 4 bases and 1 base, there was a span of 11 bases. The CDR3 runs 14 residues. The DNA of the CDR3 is TGTGCCAGCAGCTCAGGGTTTGCATCCTACGAGCAGTACTTC. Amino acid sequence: CASSSGFASYEQYF. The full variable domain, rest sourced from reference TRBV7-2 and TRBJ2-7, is GAGVSQSPSNKVTEKGKDVELRCDPISGHTALYWYRQSLGQGLEFLIYFQGNSAPDKSGLPSDRFSAERTGGSVSTLTIQRTQQEDSAVYLCASSSGFASYEQYFGPGTRLTVT.

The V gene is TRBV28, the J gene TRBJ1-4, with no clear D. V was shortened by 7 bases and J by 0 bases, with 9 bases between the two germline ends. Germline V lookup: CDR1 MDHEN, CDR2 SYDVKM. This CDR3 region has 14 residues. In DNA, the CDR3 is TGTGCCAGCACCATAGCAGCAACTAATGAAAAACTGTTTTTT. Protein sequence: CASTIAATNEKLFF.

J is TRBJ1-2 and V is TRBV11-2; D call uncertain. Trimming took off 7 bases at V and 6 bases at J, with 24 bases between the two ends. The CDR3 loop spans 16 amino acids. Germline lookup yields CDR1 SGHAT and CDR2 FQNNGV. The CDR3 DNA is TGTGCCAGCACCACTCTACGACACCGCCGTGTAAATGGCTACACCTTC. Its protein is CASTTLRHRRVNGYTF.

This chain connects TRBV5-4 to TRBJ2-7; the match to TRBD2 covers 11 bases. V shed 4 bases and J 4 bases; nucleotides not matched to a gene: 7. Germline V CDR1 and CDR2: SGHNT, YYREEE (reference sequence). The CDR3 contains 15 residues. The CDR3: CASSQKLAGAYEQYF. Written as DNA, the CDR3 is TGTGCCAGCAGCCAAAAACTAGCGGGAGCGTACGAGCAGTACTTC.

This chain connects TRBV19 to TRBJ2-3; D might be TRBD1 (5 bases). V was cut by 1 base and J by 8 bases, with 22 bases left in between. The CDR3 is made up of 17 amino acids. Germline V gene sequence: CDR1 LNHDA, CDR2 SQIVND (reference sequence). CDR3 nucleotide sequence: TGTGCCAGTAGTATAGGGGGTGGGGCGCCCGGCGTAGGTACGCAGTATTTT. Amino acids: CASSIGGGAPGVGTQYF.

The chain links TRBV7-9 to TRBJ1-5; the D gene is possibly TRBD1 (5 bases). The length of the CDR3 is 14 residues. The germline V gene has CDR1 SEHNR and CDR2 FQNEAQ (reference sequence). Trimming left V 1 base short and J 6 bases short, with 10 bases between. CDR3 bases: TGTGCCAGCAGCTTAGACGGGGGGTCTCAGCCCCAGCATTTT. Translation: CASSLDGGSQPQHF.

The CDR3 sequence is CASRGTAAYEQYF. The CDR3, as DNA: TGTGCCAGCAGGGGAACAGCAGCCTACGAGCAGTACTTC. V gene TRBV6-5 combines with J gene TRBJ2-7; D is unclear. Germline V gene lookup returns CDR1 MNHEY and CDR2 SVGAGI. This CDR3 comprises 13 residues. The V end lost 6 bases, the J end lost 2 bases, and 11 bases lay between the germline ends.

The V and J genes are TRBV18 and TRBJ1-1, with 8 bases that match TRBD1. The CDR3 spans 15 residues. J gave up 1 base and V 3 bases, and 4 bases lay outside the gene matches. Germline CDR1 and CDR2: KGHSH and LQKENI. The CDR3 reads CASSPRDRTNTEAFF. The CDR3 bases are TGTGCCAGCTCACCGAGGGACAGGACGAACACTGAAGCTTTCTTT.

Here the CDR3 DNA reads TGTGCCAGCAGCGCTAGATGGAGCACCGGGGAGCTGTTTTTT. Protein product: CASSARWSTGELFF. The genes are TRBV2 and TRBJ2-2, with unresolved D. Deletions cut 6 bases from V and 4 bases from J, with 12 bases between. Germline V lookup: CDR1 SNHLY, CDR2 FYNNEI. The CDR3 length is 14 residues. The variable domain in full, completed from reference TRBV2 and TRBJ2-2, reads EPEVTQTPSHQVTQMGQEVILRCVPISNHLYFYWYRQILGQKVEFLVSFYNNEISEKSEIFDDQFSVERPDGSNFTLKIRSTKLEDSAMYFCASSARWSTGELFFGEGSRLTVL.

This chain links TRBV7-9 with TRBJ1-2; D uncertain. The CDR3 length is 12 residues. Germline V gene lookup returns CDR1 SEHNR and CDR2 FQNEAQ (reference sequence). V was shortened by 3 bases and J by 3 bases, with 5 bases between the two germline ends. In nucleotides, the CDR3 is TGTGCCAGCAGCTTGGCTGACTATGGCTACACCTTC. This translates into CASSLADYGYTF. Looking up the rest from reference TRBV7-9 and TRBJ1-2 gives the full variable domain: DTGVSQNPRHKITKRGQNVTFRCDPISEHNRLYWYRQTLGQGPEFLTYFQNEAQLEKSRLLSDRFSAERPKGSFSTLEIQRTEQGDSAMYLCASSLADYGYTFGSGTRLTVV.

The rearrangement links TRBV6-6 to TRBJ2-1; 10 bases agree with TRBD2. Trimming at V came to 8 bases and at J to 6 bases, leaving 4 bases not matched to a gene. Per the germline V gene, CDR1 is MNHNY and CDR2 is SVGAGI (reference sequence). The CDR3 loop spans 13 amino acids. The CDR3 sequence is CASLLAGINEQFF. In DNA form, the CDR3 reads TGTGCCAGCCTACTAGCGGGAATCAATGAGCAGTTCTTC.

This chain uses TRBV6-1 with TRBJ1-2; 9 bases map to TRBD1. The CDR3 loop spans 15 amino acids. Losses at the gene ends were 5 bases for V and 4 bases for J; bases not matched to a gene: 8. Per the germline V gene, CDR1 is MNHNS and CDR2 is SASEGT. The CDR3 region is CASSWTGDNTYGYTF. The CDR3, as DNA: TGTGCCAGCAGTTGGACAGGGGATAATACCTATGGCTACACCTTC.

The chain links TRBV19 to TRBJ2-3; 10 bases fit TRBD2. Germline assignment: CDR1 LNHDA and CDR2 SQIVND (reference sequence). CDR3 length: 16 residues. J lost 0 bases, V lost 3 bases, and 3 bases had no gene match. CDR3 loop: CASSMLAGESTDTQYF. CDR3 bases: TGTGCCAGTAGTATGCTAGCGGGAGAGAGCACAGATACGCAGTATTTT.

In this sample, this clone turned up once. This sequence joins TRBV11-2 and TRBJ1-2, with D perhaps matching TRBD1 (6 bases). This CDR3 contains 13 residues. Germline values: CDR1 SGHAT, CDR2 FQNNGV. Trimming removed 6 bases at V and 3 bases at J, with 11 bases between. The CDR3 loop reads CASRNRADYGYTF. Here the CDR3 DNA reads TGTGCCAGCAGGAACAGGGCGGACTATGGCTACACCTTC.

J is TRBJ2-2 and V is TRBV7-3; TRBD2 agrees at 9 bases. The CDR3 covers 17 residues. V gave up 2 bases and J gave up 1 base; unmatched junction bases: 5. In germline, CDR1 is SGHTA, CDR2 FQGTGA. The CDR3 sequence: CASSLYPSGVNTGELFF. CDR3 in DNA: TGTGCCAGCAGCTTATATCCTAGCGGGGTGAACACCGGGGAGCTGTTTTTT.

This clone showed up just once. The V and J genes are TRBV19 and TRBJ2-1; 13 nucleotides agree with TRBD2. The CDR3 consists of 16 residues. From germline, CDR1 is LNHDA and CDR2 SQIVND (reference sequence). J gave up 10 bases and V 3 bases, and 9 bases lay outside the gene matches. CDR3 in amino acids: CASSIAGTSGIFEQFF. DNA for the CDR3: TGTGCCAGTAGTATCGCCGGGACTAGCGGGATCTTCGAGCAGTTCTTC.

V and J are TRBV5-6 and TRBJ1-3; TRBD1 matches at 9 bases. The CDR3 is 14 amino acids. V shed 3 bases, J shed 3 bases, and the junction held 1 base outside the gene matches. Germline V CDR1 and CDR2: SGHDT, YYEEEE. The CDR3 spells CASSWGQGGNTIYF. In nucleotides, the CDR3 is TGTGCCAGCAGCTGGGGACAGGGTGGAAACACCATATATTTT. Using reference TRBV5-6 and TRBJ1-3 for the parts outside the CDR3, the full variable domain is DAGVTQSPTHLIKTRGQQVTLRCSPKSGHDTVSWYQQALGQGPQFIFQYYEEEERQRGNFPDRFSGHQFPNYSSELNVNALLLGDSALYLCASSWGQGGNTIYFGEGSWLTVV.

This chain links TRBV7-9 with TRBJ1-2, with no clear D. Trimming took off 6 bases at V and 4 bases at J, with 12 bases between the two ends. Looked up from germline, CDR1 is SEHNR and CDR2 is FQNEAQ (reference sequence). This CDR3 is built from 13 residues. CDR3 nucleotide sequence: TGTGCCAGCAGTCCCCGGGGAGCCTATGGCTACACCTTC. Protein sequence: CASSPRGAYGYTF.

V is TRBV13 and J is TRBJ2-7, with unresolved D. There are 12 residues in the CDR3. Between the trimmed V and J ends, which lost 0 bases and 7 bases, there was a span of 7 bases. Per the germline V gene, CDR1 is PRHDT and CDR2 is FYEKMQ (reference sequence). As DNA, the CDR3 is TGTGCCAGCAGCTTAGGACTCTGGGAGCAGTACTTC. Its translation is CASSLGLWEQYF.

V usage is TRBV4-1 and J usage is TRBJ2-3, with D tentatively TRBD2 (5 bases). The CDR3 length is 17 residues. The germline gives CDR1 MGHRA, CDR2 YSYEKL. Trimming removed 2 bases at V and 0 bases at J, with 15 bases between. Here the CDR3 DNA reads TGCGCCAGCAGCCAACTACAGACTACCTCTAGCACAGATACGCAGTATTTT. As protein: CASSQLQTTSSTDTQYF.